The rows below give T cell receptor beta chains drawn from one sample of a study of T cells in Graves' hyperthyroidism and ophthalmopathy. A single record per CDR3 protein comes from TCRdb applying MiXCR to the multiplex PCR reads. This table has 350,000 to 400,000 distinct CDR3 sequences, about a fifth appearing once. The sample was blood. Every receptor here comes from a woman in her late teens or twenties with Graves' hyperthyroidism. Each CDR3 is given with its conserved first and last residue. Fields, in order: clone size, J gene, D gene, V gene, CDR3 DNA, CDR3 protein. D genes are given only for firm matches. Where a row states a size, it is once, few, many or the class of an expanded clone; other rows omit it.

abundance: many; j_gene: TRBJ1-2; d_gene: TRBD1; v_gene: TRBV2; CDR3nt: TGTGCCAGCCAGGGGGCCGATGGCTACACCTTC; CDR3aa: CASQGADGYTF
abundance: many; j_gene: TRBJ2-5; d_gene: -; v_gene: TRBV12-3/TRBV12-4; CDR3nt: TGTGCCAGCACCCCCCGCGCAGGGACGGTTGAGACCCAGTACTTC; CDR3aa: CASTPRAGTVETQYF
abundance: few; j_gene: TRBJ2-4; d_gene: -; v_gene: TRBV6-1; CDR3nt: TGTGCCAGAGCCGGGCGGCTAGCCAAAAACATTCAGTACTTC; CDR3aa: CARAGRLAKNIQYF
abundance: many; j_gene: TRBJ1-2; d_gene: -; v_gene: TRBV7-9; CDR3nt: TGTGCCAGCAGCTACCAAGTAGGCTATGGCTACACCTTC; CDR3aa: CASSYQVGYGYTF
abundance: -; j_gene: TRBJ2-2; d_gene: TRBD1; v_gene: TRBV29-1; CDR3nt: TGCAGCGTTCAAATGGACCGGGACAGGGGTTTCACCGGGGAGCTGTTTTTT; CDR3aa: CSVQMDRDRGFTGELFF
abundance: -; j_gene: TRBJ2-2; d_gene: TRBD2; v_gene: TRBV4-1; CDR3nt: TGCGCCAGCAGCCAAGGATTTCCTAGGAGCCGGGGGGCGAACACCGGGGAGCTGTTTTTT; CDR3aa: CASSQGFPRSRGANTGELFF
abundance: -; j_gene: TRBJ2-7; d_gene: TRBD2; v_gene: TRBV6-2/TRBV6-3; CDR3nt: TGTGCCATCCGACACAGCGGGGGCTACGAGCAGTACTTC; CDR3aa: CAIRHSGGYEQYF
abundance: -; j_gene: TRBJ2-7; d_gene: -; v_gene: TRBV28; CDR3nt: TGTGCCAGCAGTTTGGACCCTACCTACGAGCAGTACTTC; CDR3aa: CASSLDPTYEQYF
abundance: many; j_gene: TRBJ1-2; d_gene: -; v_gene: TRBV12-3/TRBV12-4; CDR3nt: TGTGCCAGCAGTTTAAGCGCTTTCGGCTATGGCTACACCTTC; CDR3aa: CASSLSAFGYGYTF
abundance: few; j_gene: TRBJ2-5; d_gene: -; v_gene: TRBV24-1; CDR3nt: TGTGCCACCGGACAGAATCAAGAGACCCAGTACTTC; CDR3aa: CATGQNQETQYF
abundance: many; j_gene: TRBJ2-7; d_gene: -; v_gene: TRBV11-1; CDR3nt: TGTGCCAGCAGCATAGGGCAGGGTCTTTGGGTTAACGAAGCCTTATCCTACGAGCAGTACTTC; CDR3aa: CASSIGQGLWVNEALSYEQYF
abundance: -; j_gene: TRBJ2-5; d_gene: TRBD1; v_gene: TRBV10-2; CDR3nt: TGCGCCAGCAGTGATAGCAGGGGGCTGGAAGAGACCCAGTACTTC; CDR3aa: CASSDSRGLEETQYF
abundance: many; j_gene: TRBJ2-7; d_gene: -; v_gene: TRBV5-1; CDR3nt: TGCGCCAGCAGCTGGGGGAGTTCAGACTACGAGCAGTACTTC; CDR3aa: CASSWGSSDYEQYF
abundance: many; j_gene: TRBJ2-7; d_gene: -; v_gene: TRBV20-1; CDR3nt: TGCAGTGCTAGTCAGACTTTCCGGGCCGAGCAGTACTTC; CDR3aa: CSASQTFRAEQYF
abundance: many; j_gene: TRBJ2-7; d_gene: -; v_gene: TRBV20-1; CDR3nt: TGCAGTGCTAGAGATCCAGGGGAGTCCCACGAGCAGTACTTC; CDR3aa: CSARDPGESHEQYF
abundance: many; j_gene: TRBJ1-2; d_gene: TRBD1; v_gene: TRBV20-1; CDR3nt: TGCAGTGCAAGAAAGACAGGGAACTATGGCTACACCTTC; CDR3aa: CSARKTGNYGYTF
abundance: few; j_gene: TRBJ1-3; d_gene: -; v_gene: TRBV27; CDR3nt: TGTGCCAGCAGTGAAAACGGGGGCGGCAACACCATATATTTT; CDR3aa: CASSENGGGNTIYF
abundance: -; j_gene: TRBJ1-3; d_gene: -; v_gene: TRBV5-1; CDR3nt: TGCGCCAGCAGCTCAGGACTCTCGGCCTCTGGAAACACCATATATTTT; CDR3aa: CASSSGLSASGNTIYF
abundance: many; j_gene: TRBJ1-2; d_gene: -; v_gene: TRBV11-2; CDR3nt: TGTGCCAGCAGCTTAGATCGGGGAGGGGGCTACACCTTC; CDR3aa: CASSLDRGGGYTF
abundance: once; j_gene: TRBJ1-5; d_gene: TRBD1; v_gene: TRBV6-1; CDR3nt: TGTGCCAGCAGTCAAGGGACAGGGAGCATTCAGCCCCAGCATTTT; CDR3aa: CASSQGTGSIQPQHF
abundance: few; j_gene: TRBJ2-5; d_gene: -; v_gene: TRBV19; CDR3nt: TGTGCCAGTAGTATAGCCCCTTGGGAGCTTAACCAAGAGACCCAGTACTTC; CDR3aa: CASSIAPWELNQETQYF
abundance: many; j_gene: TRBJ2-5; d_gene: TRBD1; v_gene: TRBV6-5; CDR3nt: TGTGCCAGCAGATGGACAGGGGGCGCGGGGGAGACCCAGTACTTC; CDR3aa: CASRWTGGAGETQYF
abundance: few; j_gene: TRBJ1-3; d_gene: -; v_gene: TRBV18; CDR3nt: TGTGCCAGCTCACCCCCGGCGGTGGGAAACACCATATATTTT; CDR3aa: CASSPPAVGNTIYF
abundance: many; j_gene: TRBJ1-6; d_gene: -; v_gene: TRBV28; CDR3nt: TGTGCCAGCAGTCCGGAACAGGGACCACGTAATTCACCCCTCCACTTT; CDR3aa: CASSPEQGPRNSPLHF
abundance: many; j_gene: TRBJ2-7; d_gene: TRBD1; v_gene: TRBV6-5; CDR3nt: TGTGCCACGACATCGACAGGGGCCGCGGTCGACGAGCAGTACTTC; CDR3aa: CATTSTGAAVDEQYF
abundance: many; j_gene: TRBJ2-5; d_gene: TRBD2; v_gene: TRBV19; CDR3nt: TGTGCCAGTAGTATAGATCTAGGCGGGGGGGCGCGAGAGACCCAGTACTTC; CDR3aa: CASSIDLGGGARETQYF
abundance: many; j_gene: TRBJ1-2; d_gene: TRBD1; v_gene: TRBV20-1; CDR3nt: TGCAGTGCTGCTCCTCTGGACAGGGATAACTATGGCTACACCTTC; CDR3aa: CSAAPLDRDNYGYTF
abundance: many; j_gene: TRBJ2-2; d_gene: -; v_gene: TRBV6-5; CDR3nt: TGTGCCAGCAGTTACTCGAACGGTGGAGGGGAGCTGTTTTTT; CDR3aa: CASSYSNGGGELFF
abundance: many; j_gene: TRBJ1-3; d_gene: TRBD1; v_gene: TRBV6-4; CDR3nt: TGTGCCAGCAGAGACAACAGGGGGCCAAGCTCTGGAAACACCATATATTTT; CDR3aa: CASRDNRGPSSGNTIYF
abundance: -; j_gene: TRBJ1-5; d_gene: -; v_gene: TRBV11-2; CDR3nt: TGTGCCAGCAGCTTAGGAGTTAGGGGAGCGAGCAATCAGCCCCAGCATTTT; CDR3aa: CASSLGVRGASNQPQHF
abundance: many; j_gene: TRBJ2-2; d_gene: -; v_gene: TRBV5-1; CDR3nt: TGCGCCAGCAGCTTAGGGGTGCGGGAGCTGTTTTTT; CDR3aa: CASSLGVRELFF
abundance: -; j_gene: TRBJ2-4; d_gene: TRBD2; v_gene: TRBV6-1; CDR3nt: TGTGCCAGCAGTGGCGGGGGAGCCAAAAACATTCAGTACTTC; CDR3aa: CASSGGGAKNIQYF
abundance: many; j_gene: TRBJ1-2; d_gene: -; v_gene: TRBV12-3/TRBV12-4; CDR3nt: TGTGCCAGCAGTTTAGAGCTCAAACCCGGCTACACCTTC; CDR3aa: CASSLELKPGYTF
abundance: many; j_gene: TRBJ1-5; d_gene: -; v_gene: TRBV5-5; CDR3nt: TGTGCCAGCAGCTGGCAGGGAGGCCTTAATCAGCCCCAGCATTTT; CDR3aa: CASSWQGGLNQPQHF
abundance: many; j_gene: TRBJ1-5; d_gene: -; v_gene: TRBV25-1; CDR3nt: TGTGCCAGCAGTGAAAGGAGGGAGGAGAGCAATCAGCCCCAGCATTTT; CDR3aa: CASSERREESNQPQHF
abundance: -; j_gene: TRBJ1-2; d_gene: TRBD1; v_gene: TRBV7-4; CDR3nt: TGTGTCAGCCGCTTAGCGCGAGGGACAGGGGTCTATGGCTACACCTTC; CDR3aa: CVSRLARGTGVYGYTF
abundance: many; j_gene: TRBJ1-5; d_gene: -; v_gene: TRBV20-1; CDR3nt: TGCAGTGCTAGAGACCAGGGGTTAATGGATCAGCCCCAGCATTTT; CDR3aa: CSARDQGLMDQPQHF
abundance: many; j_gene: TRBJ2-5; d_gene: TRBD2; v_gene: TRBV9; CDR3nt: TGTGCCAGCAGCGCCAGGACTAGCGGGGCAGAGACCCAGTACTTC; CDR3aa: CASSARTSGAETQYF
abundance: few; j_gene: TRBJ2-7; d_gene: -; v_gene: TRBV29-1; CDR3nt: TGCAGCGTTGTATTGGACTCCTACGAGCAGTACTTC; CDR3aa: CSVVLDSYEQYF
abundance: few; j_gene: TRBJ2-2; d_gene: -; v_gene: TRBV7-9; CDR3nt: TGTGCCAGCATCCAGAGGGCAGGGGGGACCGGGGAGCTGTTTTTT; CDR3aa: CASIQRAGGTGELFF
abundance: many; j_gene: TRBJ1-2; d_gene: -; v_gene: TRBV9; CDR3nt: TGTGCCAGCAGCGTAGTGAACTATGGCTACACCTTC; CDR3aa: CASSVVNYGYTF